The 6 T cell receptor beta chains below come from one sample, sequenced in a study of OX40 agonist ivuxolimab in advanced cancers. Profiling relied on immunoSEQ multiplex PCR, and the TCRdb table lists in-frame clones only, not all of them. The sample includes under 85,000 clones, roughly 90% of them seen just once. Sequencing used CD4+ or CD8+ T cells sorted from blood, obtained in a trial of the OX40 agonist ivuxolimab. These receptors were collected from an adult with an advanced solid tumor such as melanoma, head and neck, liver or kidney cancer.

The CDR3 spells CASSPPGTGDEQYF. CDR3 DNA: TGTGCCAGCAGTCCTCCCGGGACAGGGGACGAGCAGTACTTC. The V and J genes are TRBV6-5 and TRBJ2-7; 10 bases align to TRBD1. The length of the CDR3 is 14 residues. V was pared by 5 bases and J by 5 bases, with 6 bases of the junction left unmatched. CDR1 and CDR2 from the germline V gene are MNHEY and SVGAGI.

The chain links TRBV28 to TRBJ1-5, with D hard to call. V lost 4 bases, J lost 2 bases, and 15 bases lay in between. The CDR3 loop spans 16 amino acids. Germline loops: CDR1 MDHEN, CDR2 SYDVKM. In nucleotides, the CDR3 is TGTGCCAGCAGTTCCCTCACCGGGGTCGGCAATCAGCCCCAGCATTTT. Its protein is CASSSLTGVGNQPQHF.

The chain links TRBV7-2 to TRBJ2-1; the D gene is possibly TRBD2 (5 bases). This CDR3 is 15 amino acids long. In germline, CDR1 is SGHTA, CDR2 FQGNSA. Trimming left V 4 bases short and J 0 bases short, with 10 bases between. CDR3 sequence reads: CASSYGISSYNEQFF. DNA for the CDR3: TGTGCCAGCAGCTACGGGATAAGCTCCTACAATGAGCAGTTCTTC.

The CDR3 protein is CASSLEGLAGDGEQFF. The CDR3 nucleotides read TGCGCCAGCAGCTTGGAGGGACTAGCGGGAGATGGGGAGCAGTTCTTC. V usage is TRBV5-1 and J usage is TRBJ2-1; 14 nucleotides align to TRBD2. This CDR3 is built from 16 residues. V was clipped by 0 bases and J by 10 bases; unmatched bases: 6. CDR1 SGHRS and CDR2 YFSETQ come from the germline V gene.

This chain uses TRBV6-5 with TRBJ2-7; no reliable D call. Trimming removed 8 bases from V and 7 bases from J, with 18 bases in between. Germline-derived CDR1 and CDR2 are MNHEY and SVGAGI. The CDR3 runs to 13 residues. CDR3 sequence: CASVPGTYAEQYF. The CDR3 coding sequence is TGTGCCAGCGTCCCCGGTACTTACGCAGAGCAGTACTTC.

The chain joins TRBV4-3 to TRBJ2-3; TRBD2 matches at 10 bases. This CDR3 contains 17 residues. Germline CDR1 reads LGHNA; CDR2 reads YSLEER. Trimming at V came to 1 base and at J to 5 bases, leaving 9 bases not matched to a gene. In DNA, the CDR3 is TGCGCCAGCAGCCAAGGGGCTAGCGGGAGTGGTAGAGATACGCAGTATTTT. Amino acids: CASSQGASGSGRDTQYF.